This is a list of T cell receptor beta chains from one sample in a study of cytomegalovirus exposure and HLA in healthy donors. Some clones are missing from TCRdb's copy, which holds only in-frame ones; the method was immunoSEQ multiplex PCR. Among about 340,000 clones listed, 86% were seen once. The material sequenced was PBMCs. The receptors shown here come from a woman between 18 and 29 years old in good health and CMV-seronegative. Each CDR3 is given with its conserved first and last residue. Fields, in order: J gene, clone size, D gene, V gene, CDR3 DNA, CDR3 protein. D genes are given only for firm matches. Clone size is given for some rows only: seen once, a few or many times, or a class if the clone is expanded.

j_gene: TRBJ2-7
abundance: few
d_gene: TRBD2
v_gene: TRBV13
CDR3nt: TGTGCCAGCAGCCGGACTAGCGGGGTTGGCGAGCAGTACTTC
CDR3aa: CASSRTSGVGEQYF

j_gene: TRBJ2-2
abundance: once
d_gene: TRBD1
v_gene: TRBV9
CDR3nt: TGTGCCAGCAGTCCATCCGGACAGGCCGGGGAGCTGTTTTTT
CDR3aa: CASSPSGQAGELFF

j_gene: TRBJ2-7
abundance: .
d_gene: .
v_gene: TRBV29-1
CDR3nt: TGCAGCGTTGGCGATCCAGGGTCCGAGCAGTACTTC
CDR3aa: CSVGDPGSEQYF

j_gene: TRBJ1-2
abundance: .
d_gene: TRBD1
v_gene: TRBV6-5
CDR3nt: TGTGCCAGCAGTTACACTGCACAGGGGGCGGATGGCTACACCTTC
CDR3aa: CASSYTAQGADGYTF

j_gene: TRBJ2-1
abundance: .
d_gene: TRBD1
v_gene: TRBV27
CDR3nt: TGTGCCAGCACTGGAACCGGGACAGGGGATTCACCACGGACAGATGAGCAGTTCTTC
CDR3aa: CASTGTGTGDSPRTDEQFF

j_gene: TRBJ1-2
abundance: few
d_gene: .
v_gene: TRBV28
CDR3nt: TGTGCCAGCAGTTTGTATGACTATGGCTACACCTTC
CDR3aa: CASSLYDYGYTF

j_gene: TRBJ2-6
abundance: .
d_gene: .
v_gene: TRBV9
CDR3nt: TGTGCCAGCAGCAAACAGAACTCTGGGGCCAACGTCCTGACTTTC
CDR3aa: CASSKQNSGANVLTF

j_gene: TRBJ2-1
abundance: .
d_gene: .
v_gene: TRBV4-2
CDR3nt: TGTGCCAGCAGCCAAGCCCAGCCTTTCCGAGACCAAACTCGGGATGAGCAGTTCTTC
CDR3aa: CASSQAQPFRDQTRDEQFF

j_gene: TRBJ2-2
abundance: .
d_gene: .
v_gene: TRBV25-1
CDR3nt: TGTGCCAGCAGTGAGGCTGGAGCGAACACCGGGGAGCTGTTTTTT
CDR3aa: CASSEAGANTGELFF

j_gene: TRBJ2-7
abundance: .
d_gene: TRBD1
v_gene: TRBV28
CDR3nt: TGTGCCAGCAGTTTCGGACAGGGGTACGAGCAGTACTTC
CDR3aa: CASSFGQGYEQYF

j_gene: TRBJ1-3
abundance: .
d_gene: .
v_gene: TRBV7-6
CDR3nt: TGTGCCAGCAGCTTAATGGAGGGGCCGGTTCGAAACACCATATATTTT
CDR3aa: CASSLMEGPVRNTIYF

j_gene: TRBJ2-3
abundance: .
d_gene: TRBD2
v_gene: TRBV4-3
CDR3nt: TGCGCCAGCAGCCAAACAGGACTAGTCGGCACAGATACGCAGTATTTT
CDR3aa: CASSQTGLVGTDTQYF

j_gene: TRBJ1-3
abundance: .
d_gene: .
v_gene: TRBV4-2
CDR3nt: TGTGCCAGCAGCCTTGACAGTTACTCTGGAAACACCATATATTTT
CDR3aa: CASSLDSYSGNTIYF

j_gene: TRBJ2-7
abundance: .
d_gene: .
v_gene: TRBV2
CDR3nt: TGTGCCAGCAGTACATACGAGCAGTACTTC
CDR3aa: CASSTYEQYF

j_gene: TRBJ1-4
abundance: .
d_gene: .
v_gene: TRBV25-1
CDR3nt: TGTGCCAGCACCCCGGGGGAGGGGTTTGGCCTAGCTGAAAAACTGTTTTTT
CDR3aa: CASTPGEGFGLAEKLFF

j_gene: TRBJ2-2
abundance: .
d_gene: .
v_gene: TRBV27
CDR3nt: TGTGCCAGCAGTCACGGGAGCACCGGGGAGCTGTTTTTT
CDR3aa: CASSHGSTGELFF

j_gene: TRBJ1-1
abundance: .
d_gene: TRBD1
v_gene: TRBV6-5
CDR3nt: TGTGCCAGCAAACAGGGGGTGTTCACTGAAGCTTTCTTT
CDR3aa: CASKQGVFTEAFF

j_gene: TRBJ2-7
abundance: .
d_gene: .
v_gene: TRBV9
CDR3nt: TGTGCCAGCAGCGGGGGGGACTCCGCCTTAGGTGCGTACTTC
CDR3aa: CASSGGDSALGAYF

j_gene: TRBJ2-1
abundance: .
d_gene: .
v_gene: TRBV5-5
CDR3nt: TGTGCCAGCAGCTCCTCAGCGGCCTACAATGAGCAGTTCTTC
CDR3aa: CASSSSAAYNEQFF

j_gene: TRBJ2-1
abundance: .
d_gene: .
v_gene: TRBV10-2
CDR3nt: TGCGCCAGCAGCCAGGGGTACAATGAGCAGTTCTTC
CDR3aa: CASSQGYNEQFF

j_gene: TRBJ2-3
abundance: .
d_gene: .
v_gene: TRBV10-3
CDR3nt: TGTGCCATCAGTGAGTCGATTTGGAAGCGGGCACATACGCAGTATTTT
CDR3aa: CAISESIWKRAHTQYF

j_gene: TRBJ1-3
abundance: .
d_gene: .
v_gene: TRBV7-8
CDR3nt: TGTGCCAGCAGCCGGTACAGGGCTAATTGGAGAAACACCATATATTTT
CDR3aa: CASSRYRANWRNTIYF

j_gene: TRBJ1-1
abundance: few
d_gene: .
v_gene: TRBV29-1
CDR3nt: TGCAGCGTTGAGGTCAGAACACCTGAAGCTTTCTTT
CDR3aa: CSVEVRTPEAFF

j_gene: TRBJ2-7
abundance: once
d_gene: TRBD2
v_gene: TRBV10-3
CDR3nt: TGTGCCATCAGGGGGACTAGCGGGAGGGTCTACGAGCAGTACTTC
CDR3aa: CAIRGTSGRVYEQYF

j_gene: TRBJ2-2
abundance: .
d_gene: TRBD1
v_gene: TRBV12-5
CDR3nt: TGTGCTAGTGGCCCCCAGGGGGCCGGGGAGCTGTTTTTT
CDR3aa: CASGPQGAGELFF

j_gene: TRBJ1-5
abundance: once
d_gene: .
v_gene: TRBV6-6
CDR3nt: TGTGCCAGCAGTACGCAGGGTTATCAGCCCCAGCATTTT
CDR3aa: CASSTQGYQPQHF

j_gene: TRBJ1-5
abundance: .
d_gene: .
v_gene: TRBV18
CDR3nt: TGTGCCAGCTCCCGGGAACAGGGAAATCAGCCCCAGCATTTT
CDR3aa: CASSREQGNQPQHF

j_gene: TRBJ2-3
abundance: .
d_gene: TRBD1
v_gene: TRBV29-1
CDR3nt: TGCAGCGTCGAAGGGACAGGGCTGTTGGCGAGTTCTAGCACAGATACGCAGTATTTT
CDR3aa: CSVEGTGLLASSSTDTQYF

j_gene: TRBJ1-3
abundance: .
d_gene: .
v_gene: TRBV4-1
CDR3nt: TGCGCCAGCAGCAGGCAGGGGTTAGTCCTCGCTGGAAACACCATATATTTT
CDR3aa: CASSRQGLVLAGNTIYF

j_gene: TRBJ2-2
abundance: .
d_gene: .
v_gene: TRBV18
CDR3nt: TGTGCCAGCTCACCTCAAACAGTTGCTATGAACACCGGGGAGCTGTTTTTT
CDR3aa: CASSPQTVAMNTGELFF

j_gene: TRBJ2-7
abundance: .
d_gene: TRBD1
v_gene: TRBV27
CDR3nt: TGTGCCAGCAGTTCCCGGACAGGGGGCGAGCAGTACTTC
CDR3aa: CASSSRTGGEQYF

j_gene: TRBJ2-7
abundance: .
d_gene: TRBD1
v_gene: TRBV9
CDR3nt: TGTGCCAGCAGCGTAGCCCCGGGACAGGGGGGCTACGAGCAGTACTTC
CDR3aa: CASSVAPGQGGYEQYF

j_gene: TRBJ1-2
abundance: .
d_gene: TRBD1
v_gene: TRBV29-1
CDR3nt: TGCAGCGTCGGCCTGGACAGGGCCGGAGGAGGCTACACCTTC
CDR3aa: CSVGLDRAGGGYTF

j_gene: TRBJ2-1
abundance: .
d_gene: TRBD2
v_gene: TRBV9
CDR3nt: TGTGCCAGCAGCGTAGCGGCGGGAGGCCCCGGCAATGAGCAGTTCTTC
CDR3aa: CASSVAAGGPGNEQFF

j_gene: TRBJ2-1
abundance: .
d_gene: TRBD2
v_gene: TRBV4-2
CDR3nt: TGTGCCAGCAGCCAAGCCCCTGCGGGAGCGGAGAGCTCCTACAATGAGCAGTTCTTC
CDR3aa: CASSQAPAGAESSYNEQFF

j_gene: TRBJ2-3
abundance: few
d_gene: .
v_gene: TRBV6-5
CDR3nt: TGTGCCAGCAGTTACCCGACGGGAGATACGCAGTATTTT
CDR3aa: CASSYPTGDTQYF

j_gene: TRBJ1-5
abundance: .
d_gene: TRBD1
v_gene: TRBV6-6
CDR3nt: TGTGCCAGCAGCCCGGACAGGGGGGGACAGCCCCAGCATTTT
CDR3aa: CASSPDRGGQPQHF

j_gene: TRBJ2-7
abundance: once
d_gene: TRBD2
v_gene: TRBV19
CDR3nt: TGTGCCAGTAGTATTTGGGGGGGAACCTACGAGCAGTACTTC
CDR3aa: CASSIWGGTYEQYF

j_gene: TRBJ1-3
abundance: .
d_gene: .
v_gene: TRBV18
CDR3nt: TGTGCCAGCTCACTTGACACGACTGGAAACACCATATATTTT
CDR3aa: CASSLDTTGNTIYF

j_gene: TRBJ1-1
abundance: .
d_gene: .
v_gene: TRBV11-1
CDR3nt: TGTGCCAGCAGCTTCGGAGGGTACACTGAAGCTTTCTTT
CDR3aa: CASSFGGYTEAFF

j_gene: TRBJ2-7
abundance: few
d_gene: .
v_gene: TRBV6-5
CDR3nt: TGTGCCAGCCGGGGGAGGCCCTACGAGCAGTACTTC
CDR3aa: CASRGRPYEQYF

j_gene: TRBJ2-7
abundance: .
d_gene: .
v_gene: TRBV18
CDR3nt: TGTGCCAGCTCACCCTATGAGGGTCGGATCGGCTACGAGCAGTACTTC
CDR3aa: CASSPYEGRIGYEQYF

j_gene: TRBJ2-1
abundance: once
d_gene: .
v_gene: TRBV5-1
CDR3nt: TGCGCCAGCAGCTTGCGTCTTTCCTCCTACAATGAGCAGTTCTTC
CDR3aa: CASSLRLSSYNEQFF

j_gene: TRBJ2-1
abundance: .
d_gene: TRBD1
v_gene: TRBV7-8
CDR3nt: TGTGCCAGCAGCTTACACGACAGGGGTTTTTTGGATGAGCAGTTCTTC
CDR3aa: CASSLHDRGFLDEQFF